This TCR beta chain came from a study of CD8+ T cells in alopecia areata. On the study more broadly: Tofacitinib therapy lasting 6 to 18 months was followed by 6 months off drug. Study conclusions and caveats: Tissue-resident alphabeta T cells belonging to normal skin likewise get sequenced within scalp specimens. Scalp clonality, together with expanded CD8+ clones among the top 100, fell significantly with tofacitinib.

Treatment reported: oral pan-JAK inhibitor, 5-10 mg twice daily. Sorted out of PBMCs were CD4+ T cells and CD8+ T cells. Sequencing templates came from extracted RNA that was reverse transcribed into cDNA. Profiled with immunoSEQ multiplex PCR; TCRdb holds only in-frame clones, not every one. The sample lists 270,000 or so clones; nearly 60% were seen once. CDR3 length: 14 residues. The V and J ends lost 4 bases and 6 bases respectively, with 12 bases between them. Germline CDR1 reads LGHNA; CDR2 reads YNFKEQ. This clone was observed a few times. The antigen is not known. The chain has TRBV4-2 and TRBJ2-2; D gene uncertain. The source is a human donor with alopecia areata. This specimen was CD4+ T cells sorted from blood, taken at week 24, from a patient treated with tofacitinib. The CDR3 bases are TGTGCCAGCAGCCCGCCCCAGGTTCCCGGGGAGCTGTTTTTT. This translates into CASSPPQVPGELFF.